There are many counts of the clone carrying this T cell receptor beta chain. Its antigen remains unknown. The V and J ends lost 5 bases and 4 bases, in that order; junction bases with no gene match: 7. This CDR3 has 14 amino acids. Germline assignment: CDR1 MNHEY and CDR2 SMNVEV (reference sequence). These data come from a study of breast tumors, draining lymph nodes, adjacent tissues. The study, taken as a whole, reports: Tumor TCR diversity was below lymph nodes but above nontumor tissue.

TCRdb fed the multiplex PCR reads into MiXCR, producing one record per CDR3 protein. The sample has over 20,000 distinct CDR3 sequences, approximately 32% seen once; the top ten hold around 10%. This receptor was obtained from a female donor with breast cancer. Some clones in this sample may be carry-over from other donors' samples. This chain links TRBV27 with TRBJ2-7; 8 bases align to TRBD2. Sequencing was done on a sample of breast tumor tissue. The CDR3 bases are TGTGCCAGCAGTCCGGCGGGAGGAGGGTACGAGCAGTACTTC. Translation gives CASSPAGGGYEQYF.